This T cell receptor beta chain was recorded in a study of T cells in Graves' hyperthyroidism and ophthalmopathy. Germline CDR1 reads SGHTA; CDR2 reads FQGNSA. V lost 5 bases and J 2 bases, leaving 13 bases between the germline ends. The CDR3 sequence is 14 residues long. This clonotype was seen many times. What was amplified from RNA transcripts were TCR beta CDR3 regions. Researchers ran a first-round RT-PCR on the TCR CDR3 using the HTBI primer set. TCRdb re-derived calls from the multiplex PCR reads in MiXCR, one entry per CDR3 protein. The data contain around 620,000 distinct CDR3 sequences, 15% to 20% of them singletons.

This TCR was sampled from a woman in her twenties or thirties with Graves' hyperthyroidism. Sequencing was performed on blood. This chain joins TRBV7-2 and TRBJ2-7, with D possibly called TRBD1 or TRBD2 (5 bases each). The CDR3 DNA reads as TGTGCCAGCAGCCGGGACGGTGGACCCTACGAGCAGTACTTC. This sequence encodes CASSRDGGPYEQYF.